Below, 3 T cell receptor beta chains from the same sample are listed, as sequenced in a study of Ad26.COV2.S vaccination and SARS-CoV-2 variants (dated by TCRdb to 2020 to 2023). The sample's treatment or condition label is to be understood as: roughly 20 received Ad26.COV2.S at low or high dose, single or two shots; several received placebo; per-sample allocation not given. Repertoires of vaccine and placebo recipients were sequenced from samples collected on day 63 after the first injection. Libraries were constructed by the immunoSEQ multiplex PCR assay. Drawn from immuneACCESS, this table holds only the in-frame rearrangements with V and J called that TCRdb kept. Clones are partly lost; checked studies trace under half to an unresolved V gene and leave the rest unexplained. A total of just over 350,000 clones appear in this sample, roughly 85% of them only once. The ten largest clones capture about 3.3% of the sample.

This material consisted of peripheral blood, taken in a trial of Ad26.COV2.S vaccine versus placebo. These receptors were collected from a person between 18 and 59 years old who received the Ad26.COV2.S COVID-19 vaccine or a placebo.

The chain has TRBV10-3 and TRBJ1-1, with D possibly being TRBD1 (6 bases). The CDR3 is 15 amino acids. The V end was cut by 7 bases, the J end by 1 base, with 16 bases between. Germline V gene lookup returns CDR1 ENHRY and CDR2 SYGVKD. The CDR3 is CAITRGATGNTEAFF. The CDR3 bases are TGTGCCATCACTAGGGGGGCTACGGGGAACACTGAAGCTTTCTTT.

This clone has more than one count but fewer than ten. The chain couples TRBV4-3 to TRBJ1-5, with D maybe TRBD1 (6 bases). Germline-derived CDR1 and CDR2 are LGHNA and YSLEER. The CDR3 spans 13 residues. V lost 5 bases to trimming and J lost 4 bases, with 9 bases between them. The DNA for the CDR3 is TGCGCCAGCAGCACAGGGATGAATCAGCCCCAGCATTTT. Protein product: CASSTGMNQPQHF.

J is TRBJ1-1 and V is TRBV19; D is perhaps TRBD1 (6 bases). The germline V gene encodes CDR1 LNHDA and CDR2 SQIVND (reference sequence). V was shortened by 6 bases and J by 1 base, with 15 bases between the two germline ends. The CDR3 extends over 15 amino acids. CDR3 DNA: TGTGCCAGTAGAGAAAACGGACAGAGGAACACTGAAGCTTTCTTT. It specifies CASRENGQRNTEAFF.